This T cell receptor beta chain was captured by sequencing in a study of T cells after yellow fever vaccination. General study findings and limits: It was a weaker secondary response, yet one that peaked faster, at day 5 versus 15.

This clonotype was seen ten or more times. Its antigen is unknown. V gave up 2 bases and J gave up 2 bases; unmatched junction bases: 5. This CDR3 comprises 15 residues. CDR1 is MNHEY and CDR2 is SVGEGT in the germline V gene. A 5'RACE template-switching step, the method used to make TCR cDNA, added a universal primer site and UMIs. TCRdb independently ran MiXCR on the 5' RACE reads; one entry per CDR3 protein. The sample lists 350,000 to 450,000 distinct CDR3 sequences, 6.2% occurring once. The receptor was isolated from a man aged 25 to 40 who received the YFV17D yellow fever vaccine. V and J are TRBV6-2 or TRBV6-3 and TRBJ2-7, with 8 bases fitting TRBD1. The sample here was PBMCs, taken 5 days after the yellow fever booster vaccination. Here the CDR3 DNA reads TGTGCCAGCAGTTACGAGGGACAGGAAACCTACGAGCAGTACTTC. This sequence encodes CASSYEGQETYEQYF.